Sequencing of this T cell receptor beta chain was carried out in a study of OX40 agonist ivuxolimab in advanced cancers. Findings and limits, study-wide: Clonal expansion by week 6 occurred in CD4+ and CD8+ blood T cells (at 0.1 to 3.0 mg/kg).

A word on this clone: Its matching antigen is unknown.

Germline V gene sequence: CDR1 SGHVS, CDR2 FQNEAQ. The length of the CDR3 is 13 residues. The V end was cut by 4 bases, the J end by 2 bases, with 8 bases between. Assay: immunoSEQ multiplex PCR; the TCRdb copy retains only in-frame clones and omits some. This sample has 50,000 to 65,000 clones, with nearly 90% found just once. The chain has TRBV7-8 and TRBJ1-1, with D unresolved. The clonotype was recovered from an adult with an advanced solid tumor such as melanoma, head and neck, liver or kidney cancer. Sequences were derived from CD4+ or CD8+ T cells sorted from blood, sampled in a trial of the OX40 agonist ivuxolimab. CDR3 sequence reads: CASSSYSNTEAFF. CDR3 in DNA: TGTGCCAGCAGCTCCTACAGCAACACTGAAGCTTTCTTT.